This TCR beta chain derives from a study of shared clonotypes between healthy human individuals. Findings of the study overall: Estimated richness was generally greater in naive than memory subsets.

Comment on this clone: Its specificity is unknown.

Sequencing used immunoSEQ multiplex PCR; TCRdb keeps in-frame clones, though not all of them. The data show roughly 1,600,000 clones, with about 98.5% seen just once and roughly 0.35% held by the top ten. The CDR3 is 15 residues long. Germline CDR1 and CDR2: KGHSH and LQKENI. Trimming at V came to 4 bases and at J to 5 bases, leaving 8 bases not matched to a gene. The receptor comes from a man aged 25 to 45 in good health. The source material was naive CD4+ T cells sorted from blood. As to subset: CD45RA+ positively selected. This rearrangement joins TRBV18 to TRBJ2-3; 8 bases fit TRBD2. In nucleotides, the CDR3 is TGTGCCAGCTCACTTCCAGCGGGAGCCGTAGATACGCAGTATTTT. Translated, it gives CASSLPAGAVDTQYF.